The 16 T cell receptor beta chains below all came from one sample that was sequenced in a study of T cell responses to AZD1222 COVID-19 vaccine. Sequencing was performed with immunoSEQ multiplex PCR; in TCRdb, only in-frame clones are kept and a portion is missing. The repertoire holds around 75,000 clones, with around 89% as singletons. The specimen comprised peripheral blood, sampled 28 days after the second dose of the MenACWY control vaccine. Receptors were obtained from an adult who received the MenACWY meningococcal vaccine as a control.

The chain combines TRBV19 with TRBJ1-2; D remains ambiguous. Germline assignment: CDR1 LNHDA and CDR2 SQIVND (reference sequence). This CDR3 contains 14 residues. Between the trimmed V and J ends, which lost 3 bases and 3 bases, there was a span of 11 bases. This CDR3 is CASSIGYGDYGYTF. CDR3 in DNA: TGTGCCAGTAGTATTGGATATGGAGACTATGGCTACACCTTC. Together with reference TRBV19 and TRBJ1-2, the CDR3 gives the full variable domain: DGGITQSPKYLFRKEGQNVTLSCEQNLNHDAMYWYRQDPGQGLRLIYYSQIVNDFQKGDIAEGYSVSREKKESFPLTVTSAQKNPTAFYLCASSIGYGDYGYTFGSGTRLTVV.

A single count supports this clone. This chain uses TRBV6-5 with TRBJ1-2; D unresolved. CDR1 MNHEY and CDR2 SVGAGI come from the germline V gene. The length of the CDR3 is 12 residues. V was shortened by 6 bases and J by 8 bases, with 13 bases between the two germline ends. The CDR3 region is CASREGGRGYTF. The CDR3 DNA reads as TGTGCCAGCAGGGAGGGAGGGAGAGGCTACACCTTC.

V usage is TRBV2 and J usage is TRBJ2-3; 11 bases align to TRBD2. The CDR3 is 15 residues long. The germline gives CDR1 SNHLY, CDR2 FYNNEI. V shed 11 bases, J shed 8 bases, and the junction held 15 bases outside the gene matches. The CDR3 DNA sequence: TGTGCCCTCGGTAGCGGGGGGGCTGGTGGGGCTACGCAGTATTTT. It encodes CALGSGGAGGATQYF.

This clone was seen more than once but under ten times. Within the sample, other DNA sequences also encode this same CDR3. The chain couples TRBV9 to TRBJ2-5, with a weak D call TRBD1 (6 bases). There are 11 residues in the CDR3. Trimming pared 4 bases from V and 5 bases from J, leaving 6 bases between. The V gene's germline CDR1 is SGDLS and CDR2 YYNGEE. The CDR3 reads CASSRGETQYF. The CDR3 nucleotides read TGTGCCAGCAGCAGGGGGGAGACCCAGTACTTC. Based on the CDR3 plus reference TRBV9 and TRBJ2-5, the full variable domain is DSGVTQTPKHLITATGQRVTLRCSPRSGDLSVYWYQQSLDQGLQFLIQYYNGEERAKGNILERFSAQQFPDLHSELNLSSLELGDSALYFCASSRGETQYFGPGTRLLVL.

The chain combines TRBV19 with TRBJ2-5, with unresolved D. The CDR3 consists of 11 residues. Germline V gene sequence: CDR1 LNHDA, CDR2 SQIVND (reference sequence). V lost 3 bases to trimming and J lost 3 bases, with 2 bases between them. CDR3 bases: TGTGCCAGTAGTATGGAAGAGACCCAGTACTTC. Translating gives CASSMEETQYF.

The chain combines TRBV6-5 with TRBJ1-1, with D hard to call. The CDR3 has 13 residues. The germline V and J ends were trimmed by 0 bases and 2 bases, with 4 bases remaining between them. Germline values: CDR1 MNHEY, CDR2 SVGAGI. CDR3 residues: CASSYSSNTEAFF. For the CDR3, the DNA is TGTGCCAGCAGTTACTCGAGCAACACTGAAGCTTTCTTT.

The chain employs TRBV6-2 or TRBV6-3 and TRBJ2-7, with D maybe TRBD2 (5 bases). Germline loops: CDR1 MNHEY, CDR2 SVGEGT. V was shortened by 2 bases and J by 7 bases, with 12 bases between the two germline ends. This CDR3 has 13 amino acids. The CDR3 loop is CASSYSSKREQYF. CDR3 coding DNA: TGTGCCAGCAGTTACAGCTCAAAGCGGGAGCAGTACTTC.

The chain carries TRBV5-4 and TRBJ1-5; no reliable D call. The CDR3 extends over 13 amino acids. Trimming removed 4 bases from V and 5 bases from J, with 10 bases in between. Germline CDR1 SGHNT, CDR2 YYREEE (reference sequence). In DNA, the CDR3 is TGTGCCAGCAGCCCCGGTGGGGATCAGCCCCAGCATTTT. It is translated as CASSPGGDQPQHF.

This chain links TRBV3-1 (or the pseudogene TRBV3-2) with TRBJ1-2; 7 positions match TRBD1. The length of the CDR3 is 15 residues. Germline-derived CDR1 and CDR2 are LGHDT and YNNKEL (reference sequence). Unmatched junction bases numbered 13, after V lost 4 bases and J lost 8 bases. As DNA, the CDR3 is TGTGCCAGCAGCCTTAGACCCGGACAGGAGTCAGGCTACACCTTC. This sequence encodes CASSLRPGQESGYTF.

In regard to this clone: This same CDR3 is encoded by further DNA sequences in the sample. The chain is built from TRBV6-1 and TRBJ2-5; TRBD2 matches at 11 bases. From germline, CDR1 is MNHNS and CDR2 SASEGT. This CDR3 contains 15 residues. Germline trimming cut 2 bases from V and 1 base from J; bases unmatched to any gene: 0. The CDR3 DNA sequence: TGTGCCAGCAGTGAACTAGCGGGGGGCCAAGAGACCCAGTACTTC. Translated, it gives CASSELAGGQETQYF.

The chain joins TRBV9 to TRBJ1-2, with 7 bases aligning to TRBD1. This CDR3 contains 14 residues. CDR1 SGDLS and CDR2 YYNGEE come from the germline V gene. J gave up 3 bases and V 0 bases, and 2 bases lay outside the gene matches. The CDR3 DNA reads TGTGCCAGCAGCGTAGGACAGGGAGACTATGGCTACACCTTC. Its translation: CASSVGQGDYGYTF.

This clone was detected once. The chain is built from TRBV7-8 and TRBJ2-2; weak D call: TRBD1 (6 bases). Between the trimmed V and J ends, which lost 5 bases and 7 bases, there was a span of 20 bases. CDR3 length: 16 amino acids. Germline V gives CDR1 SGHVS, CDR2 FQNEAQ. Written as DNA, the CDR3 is TGTGCCAGCAGCCTATACAGGGCTGTATCTGGCGGGGAGCTGTTTTTT. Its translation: CASSLYRAVSGGELFF.

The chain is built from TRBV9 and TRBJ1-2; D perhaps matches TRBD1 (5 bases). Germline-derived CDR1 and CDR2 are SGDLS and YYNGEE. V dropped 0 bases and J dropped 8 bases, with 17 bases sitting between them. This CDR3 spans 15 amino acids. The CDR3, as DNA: TGTGCCAGCAGCGTAGAGGCGTCGGGGGAGGGAGGCTACACCTTC. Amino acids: CASSVEASGEGGYTF.

The CDR3 DNA sequence: TGCAGCGCAGGACAGGGACTAGCGGGGTCAGATACGCAGTATTTT. It yields the protein CSAGQGLAGSDTQYF. V gene TRBV29-1 combines with J gene TRBJ2-3; TRBD2 agrees at 13 bases. This CDR3 region has 15 residues. V was pared by 7 bases and J by 4 bases, with 8 bases of the junction left unmatched. CDR1 is SQVTM and CDR2 is ANQGSEA in the germline V gene.

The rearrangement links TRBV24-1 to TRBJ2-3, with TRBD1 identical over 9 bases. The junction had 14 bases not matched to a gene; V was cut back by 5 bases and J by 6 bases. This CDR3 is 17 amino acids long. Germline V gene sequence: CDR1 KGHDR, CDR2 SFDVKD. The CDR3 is CATSGPGQGLPSDTQYF. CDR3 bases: TGTGCCACCAGTGGACCGGGACAGGGTTTACCGTCGGATACGCAGTATTTT.

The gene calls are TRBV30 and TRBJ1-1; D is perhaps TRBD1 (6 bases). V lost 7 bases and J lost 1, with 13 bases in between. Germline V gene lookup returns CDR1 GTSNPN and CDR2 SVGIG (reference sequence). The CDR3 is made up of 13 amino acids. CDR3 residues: CALTRTANTEAFF. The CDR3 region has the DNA TGTGCCTTGACACGGACAGCGAACACTGAAGCTTTCTTT.